The rows below give T cell receptor beta chains drawn from one sample of a study of blood T cell repertoires in COVID-19. The repertoire was sequenced with immunoSEQ multiplex PCR; TCRdb's copy has only in-frame clones and lacks some. The sample contains around 200,000 clones, approximately 81% of which appear only once. The specimen sequenced was PBMCs or T cells enriched from blood (not recorded which). These receptors came from a middle-aged man who had recovered from COVID-19. The CDR3 runs from the conserved cysteine through the conserved F or W. Each record gives: CDR3 DNA, CDR3 protein, J gene, D gene, V gene, clone size. A D gene is named only where the DNA matches it firmly. The listing skips clone size in some rows; elsewhere it reads once, few, many or a size class.

CDR3 DNA: TGTGCCAGCAGCGCGACAGGGGATAACTACGAGCAGTACTTC
CDR3 protein: CASSATGDNYEQYF
J gene: TRBJ2-7
D gene: TRBD1
V gene: TRBV9
clone size: few

CDR3 DNA: TGTGCCAGCAGTCCATTAGCTAGCTCCCATCAGCCCCAGCATTTT
CDR3 protein: CASSPLASSHQPQHF
J gene: TRBJ1-5
D gene: .
V gene: TRBV5-8
clone size: once

CDR3 DNA: TGTGCCAGCAGCCAAGTGTCCACTAGCTTGGTCTCAGATACGCAGTATTTT
CDR3 protein: CASSQVSTSLVSDTQYF
J gene: TRBJ2-3
D gene: .
V gene: TRBV4-2
clone size: .

CDR3 DNA: TGTGCCAGCAGCCACGCTAGCGGATACGAGCAGTACTTC
CDR3 protein: CASSHASGYEQYF
J gene: TRBJ2-7
D gene: TRBD2
V gene: TRBV11-3
clone size: .

CDR3 DNA: TGTGCCAGCAGCTTGGGGGCGGGCTATGGCTACACCTTC
CDR3 protein: CASSLGAGYGYTF
J gene: TRBJ1-2
D gene: .
V gene: TRBV5-6
clone size: .

CDR3 DNA: TGTGCCAGCAGCGGTGGGAGGTTGGGCAGAATAGCCACTGAAGCTTTCTTT
CDR3 protein: CASSGGRLGRIATEAFF
J gene: TRBJ1-1
D gene: .
V gene: TRBV9
clone size: once

CDR3 DNA: TGTGCCAGCAGCATGGCAGGGGGCCAAGAGACCCAGTACTTC
CDR3 protein: CASSMAGGQETQYF
J gene: TRBJ2-5
D gene: TRBD1
V gene: TRBV11-2
clone size: .

CDR3 DNA: TGTGCCAGCAGCCAGACCGGGACAGGGCTACAAGAGACCCAGTACTTC
CDR3 protein: CASSQTGTGLQETQYF
J gene: TRBJ2-5
D gene: TRBD1
V gene: TRBV7-9
clone size: .

CDR3 DNA: TGCAGCGTTGAAGATGGTAGCGGGAGGGGTTACGAGCAGTACTTC
CDR3 protein: CSVEDGSGRGYEQYF
J gene: TRBJ2-7
D gene: TRBD2
V gene: TRBV29-1
clone size: .

CDR3 DNA: TGTGCCAGCAGACCTGGACAGGGCCGACAGCCCCAGCATTTT
CDR3 protein: CASRPGQGRQPQHF
J gene: TRBJ1-5
D gene: TRBD1
V gene: TRBV2
clone size: .

CDR3 DNA: TGTGCCAGTAGTATAACGGGAGCTGCCGGGGAGCTGTTTTTT
CDR3 protein: CASSITGAAGELFF
J gene: TRBJ2-2
D gene: .
V gene: TRBV19
clone size: .

CDR3 DNA: TGCGCCAGCAGCTTGTCTAGCGGGAGCGAGGAGACCCAGTACTTC
CDR3 protein: CASSLSSGSEETQYF
J gene: TRBJ2-5
D gene: TRBD2
V gene: TRBV5-1
clone size: .

CDR3 DNA: TGTGCCAGCTCACCACCCAGCGGGATGGTCGCGGACGGGGAGCTGTTTTTT
CDR3 protein: CASSPPSGMVADGELFF
J gene: TRBJ2-2
D gene: TRBD2
V gene: TRBV18
clone size: .

CDR3 DNA: TGCGCCAGCAGCCAAGAGGCGGCCTCCTACGAGCAGTACTTC
CDR3 protein: CASSQEAASYEQYF
J gene: TRBJ2-7
D gene: .
V gene: TRBV4-1
clone size: .

CDR3 DNA: TGTGCCAGCAGTTACATAAGCAATCAGCCCCAGCATTTT
CDR3 protein: CASSYISNQPQHF
J gene: TRBJ1-5
D gene: .
V gene: TRBV6-5
clone size: .

CDR3 DNA: TGTGCCAGCAGTTTGGGCGGGATTTTCACCGGGGAGCTGTTTTTT
CDR3 protein: CASSLGGIFTGELFF
J gene: TRBJ2-2
D gene: .
V gene: TRBV27
clone size: .

CDR3 DNA: TGTGCCAGCAGTTTCAATACTGGGACAGGGGGCACTGAAGCTTTCTTT
CDR3 protein: CASSFNTGTGGTEAFF
J gene: TRBJ1-1
D gene: TRBD1
V gene: TRBV6-5
clone size: once

CDR3 DNA: TGTGCCAGCAGTGGACAGGGTTCTAACGAGCAGTACTTC
CDR3 protein: CASSGQGSNEQYF
J gene: TRBJ2-7
D gene: TRBD1
V gene: TRBV9
clone size: .

CDR3 DNA: TGTGCCAGCAGTTTGGAGGTGCGAGGAGATACGCAGTATTTT
CDR3 protein: CASSLEVRGDTQYF
J gene: TRBJ2-3
D gene: .
V gene: TRBV28
clone size: .

CDR3 DNA: TGTGCCATCAAGAGGGCAGGGGGCTACGAGCAGTACTTC
CDR3 protein: CAIKRAGGYEQYF
J gene: TRBJ2-7
D gene: TRBD1
V gene: TRBV10-3
clone size: few

CDR3 DNA: TGTGCCAGCAGCCTAGGCTTGGACAGAAACTACGAGCAGTACTTC
CDR3 protein: CASSLGLDRNYEQYF
J gene: TRBJ2-7
D gene: .
V gene: TRBV5-5
clone size: .

CDR3 DNA: TGTGCCAGCAGCTCGAGGGGAGGGGATGGCTACACCTTC
CDR3 protein: CASSSRGGDGYTF
J gene: TRBJ1-2
D gene: .
V gene: TRBV9
clone size: .

CDR3 DNA: TGTGCCTGGGACAGCCTCTATAATTCACCCCTCCACTTT
CDR3 protein: CAWDSLYNSPLHF
J gene: TRBJ1-6
D gene: .
V gene: TRBV30
clone size: .

CDR3 DNA: TGTGCCAGCAGCTTAGATGCAGGGGGCGTGGGTGGCTACACCTTC
CDR3 protein: CASSLDAGGVGGYTF
J gene: TRBJ1-2
D gene: TRBD1
V gene: TRBV7-8
clone size: .

CDR3 DNA: TGTGCCAGCTCAGCAGCGGAAAAACTGTTTTTT
CDR3 protein: CASSAAEKLFF
J gene: TRBJ1-4
D gene: .
V gene: TRBV18
clone size: .

CDR3 DNA: TGCGCCAGCAGCCCGCGGACAGGGGGCTATGGCTACACCTTC
CDR3 protein: CASSPRTGGYGYTF
J gene: TRBJ1-2
D gene: TRBD1
V gene: TRBV5-1
clone size: .

CDR3 DNA: TGTGCCAGTAGTACCCCTGGGGGGAACGCCAAAAACATTCAGTACTTC
CDR3 protein: CASSTPGGNAKNIQYF
J gene: TRBJ2-4
D gene: .
V gene: TRBV19
clone size: .

CDR3 DNA: TGTGCCAGTAAACTTGAAGGCGGAGGCCCCTCCTACGAGCAGTACTTC
CDR3 protein: CASKLEGGGPSYEQYF
J gene: TRBJ2-7
D gene: .
V gene: TRBV19
clone size: .

CDR3 DNA: TGCGCCAGCAGCAACGGACAGGGAGGAGGCTACGAGCAGTACTTC
CDR3 protein: CASSNGQGGGYEQYF
J gene: TRBJ2-7
D gene: TRBD1
V gene: TRBV5-1
clone size: .

CDR3 DNA: TGTGCCAGCTCACCGGGACAGAATGAAAAACTGTTTTTT
CDR3 protein: CASSPGQNEKLFF
J gene: TRBJ1-4
D gene: TRBD1
V gene: TRBV18
clone size: .

CDR3 DNA: TGTGCCAGCAGCTTAGAGTCAGGCACCGGGGAGCTGTTTTTT
CDR3 protein: CASSLESGTGELFF
J gene: TRBJ2-2
D gene: .
V gene: TRBV7-9
clone size: .

CDR3 DNA: TGTGCCAGCAGCCGTACTTCCGGGACAGGGAAGTATTTT
CDR3 protein: CASSRTSGTGKYF
J gene: TRBJ2-3
D gene: TRBD1
V gene: TRBV6-5
clone size: .

CDR3 DNA: TGTGCCAGCAGTTTTCAGATGCAAGAGACCCAGTACTTC
CDR3 protein: CASSFQMQETQYF
J gene: TRBJ2-5
D gene: .
V gene: TRBV12-3/TRBV12-4
clone size: .

CDR3 DNA: TGCGCCAGCAGCTTGGATCGACTAGCGGGAGGGTCTACGCAGTATTTT
CDR3 protein: CASSLDRLAGGSTQYF
J gene: TRBJ2-3
D gene: TRBD2
V gene: TRBV5-1
clone size: .

CDR3 DNA: TGTGCCAGCAGGATCCAAGCGGGAGTCATAGACGAGCAGTACTTC
CDR3 protein: CASRIQAGVIDEQYF
J gene: TRBJ2-7
D gene: TRBD2
V gene: TRBV2
clone size: .

CDR3 DNA: TGTGCCTGGAGTAACAGGGTTTCAAATGAGCAGTTCTTC
CDR3 protein: CAWSNRVSNEQFF
J gene: TRBJ2-1
D gene: .
V gene: TRBV30
clone size: .

CDR3 DNA: TGTGCCAGCTCACCAACTAGCGGGTTCCAAGAGACCCAGTACTTC
CDR3 protein: CASSPTSGFQETQYF
J gene: TRBJ2-5
D gene: TRBD2
V gene: TRBV18
clone size: .

CDR3 DNA: TGTGCCAGCAGTGAACTAGCGGGAGCAGATACGCAGTATTTT
CDR3 protein: CASSELAGADTQYF
J gene: TRBJ2-3
D gene: TRBD2
V gene: TRBV6-1
clone size: .

CDR3 DNA: TGTGCCACCAGTCAGGGGCCCGGGGAGCTGTTTTTT
CDR3 protein: CATSQGPGELFF
J gene: TRBJ2-2
D gene: .
V gene: TRBV24-1
clone size: once

CDR3 DNA: TGCGCCAGCAGCCCCCTGGGACAGGCCCTACCCTACGAGCAGTACTTC
CDR3 protein: CASSPLGQALPYEQYF
J gene: TRBJ2-7
D gene: TRBD1
V gene: TRBV4-1
clone size: .

CDR3 DNA: TGCGCCAGCAGCCCAGCCGGAGGGACAGATACGCAGTATTTT
CDR3 protein: CASSPAGGTDTQYF
J gene: TRBJ2-3
D gene: .
V gene: TRBV4-1
clone size: .

CDR3 DNA: TGTGCCAGCATAAGGGACAGGGGGCGGGATACGCAGTATTTT
CDR3 protein: CASIRDRGRDTQYF
J gene: TRBJ2-3
D gene: TRBD1
V gene: TRBV6-6
clone size: .

CDR3 DNA: TGTGCCAGCAGCCGGCAGTACGGGACTGGAAACACCATATATTTT
CDR3 protein: CASSRQYGTGNTIYF
J gene: TRBJ1-3
D gene: .
V gene: TRBV5-8
clone size: .